This entry features one T cell receptor beta chain sequence. V gave up 4 bases and J gave up 2 bases; unmatched junction bases: 5. Germline CDR1 and CDR2: MNHEY and SVGEGT. The CDR3 runs to 14 residues. This entry is derived from a study of control samples from healthy donors and cancer patients. TCRdb's table, derived via immunoSEQ multiplex PCR, lists solely in-frame clones and lacks some. This sample has about 140,000 clones; roughly 89% occur once, and the top ten carry over 4%. Specimen: blood. This sequence was found in a man aged 25-40 years in good health. V and J are TRBV6-2 or TRBV6-3 and TRBJ2-7, with TRBD1 matching over 7 bases. For the CDR3, the DNA is TGTGCCAGCAGTTTACAGGGGAATACCTACGAGCAGTACTTC. Translated: CASSLQGNTYEQYF.